This T cell receptor (beta chain) was sequenced during a study of cytomegalovirus exposure and HLA in healthy donors. This clone has a single count. PCR primers comprised 60 Vbeta and 13 Jbeta primers. Assay: immunoSEQ multiplex PCR; the TCRdb copy retains only in-frame clones and omits some. The sample has some 120,000 clones; approximately 70% are singletons. Germline CDR1 reads LGHNA; CDR2 reads YSLEER. The CDR3 has 16 amino acids. J gave up 4 bases and V 1 base, and 7 bases lay outside the gene matches. This receptor was obtained from a man aged 25-45 years in good health and CMV-seropositive. Input material: PBMCs. The chain combines TRBV4-3 with TRBJ2-1; 7 nucleotides align to TRBD1. This chain's CDR3 is CASSQGGQLTYNEQFF. The DNA of the CDR3 is TGCGCCAGCAGCCAAGGGGGACAGCTCACTTACAATGAGCAGTTCTTC.